These 31 T cell receptor beta chains share one sample of origin, sequenced in a study of blood T cells in healthy people across ages. Together with a sample-barcoded 5' primer, a J-beta primer mix was included in a second PCR lasting roughly 6 to 12 cycles. TCRdb re-derived calls from the 5' RACE reads in MiXCR, one entry per CDR3 protein. The sample lists about 780,000 distinct CDR3 sequences; under 30% were seen once. The sample was also linked to a second study, of T cells of mothers and their children.

Sample: blood. Receptors were obtained from a boy aged 5-17 years in good health.

This clonotype was counted once. The CDR3 DNA reads TGCAGTGCTCACAGACTAGCGGGGGGGCCAGATACGCAGTATTTT. Residues: CSAHRLAGGPDTQYF. The J gene is TRBJ2-3, the V gene TRBV20-1; TRBD2 agrees at 14 bases. Per germline, CDR1 DFQATT and CDR2 SNEGSKA (reference sequence). V shed 5 bases, J shed 4 bases, and the junction held 5 bases outside the gene matches. CDR3 length equals 15 residues.

The CDR3 DNA sequence: TGCAGCGTCGCTCCGGGACAGGGGGGGAACGAGCAGTACTTC. It is translated as CSVAPGQGGNEQYF. This chain links TRBV29-1 with TRBJ2-5; 11 bases line up with TRBD1. The closer fit of TRBJ2-7 to the DNA end suggests the J call may be wrong. Germline CDR1 SQVTM, CDR2 ANQGSEA. The CDR3 totals 14 residues.

In DNA, the CDR3 is TGTGCCAGCAGCACCTTTCGAGACTATGGCTACACCTTC. Translating it yields CASSTFRDYGYTF. The V gene is TRBV6-6, the J gene TRBJ1-2, with unresolved D. The CDR3 has 13 amino acids. V lost 6 bases to trimming and J lost 3 bases, with 11 bases between them. Germline V gene lookup returns CDR1 MNHNY and CDR2 SVGAGI (reference sequence).

This clonotype was detected only a few times. The J gene is TRBJ2-2, the V gene TRBV28; possibly TRBD1 for D (6 bases). The germline V gene encodes CDR1 MDHEN and CDR2 SYDVKM. The CDR3 length is 16 residues. V lost 2 bases and J lost 5, with 15 bases in between. DNA of the CDR3: TGTGCCAGCAGTTTAATATTTAGGGGGACGACCGGGGAGCTGTTTTTT. Translating it yields CASSLIFRGTTGELFF.

The chain uses TRBV12-3 or TRBV12-4 and TRBJ2-2; 8 bases match TRBD2. The trim removed 9 bases at V and 5 bases at J, leaving 2 bases unmatched. The CDR3 consists of 12 residues. The CDR3 DNA is TGTGCCAGTAAGCGGGGGACCGGGGAGCTGTTTTTT. This encodes CASKRGTGELFF.

The rearrangement uses TRBV19 and TRBJ1-2; 7 bases are shared with TRBD1. This CDR3 comprises 11 residues. Per the germline V gene, CDR1 is LNHDA and CDR2 is SQIVND (reference sequence). Trimming took 5 bases from V and 8 from J; bases not matched to a gene: 2. CDR3: CASSVQGGYTF. CDR3 DNA sequence: TGTGCCAGTAGTGTACAGGGGGGCTACACCTTC.

In this sample, this clonotype turned up a few times. The rearrangement links TRBV29-1 to TRBJ1-2; unclear D gene. V dropped 6 bases and J dropped 1 base, with 6 bases sitting between them. CDR1 is SQVTM and CDR2 is ANQGSEA in the germline V gene. CDR3 length equals 11 residues. CDR3 residues: CSVPSNYGYTF. DNA of the CDR3: TGCAGCGTCCCGAGTAACTATGGCTACACCTTC.

A word on this clonotype: Relative to the germline gene, one junction end is altered; a read error may explain this. The chain couples TRBV5-1 to TRBJ2-5, with D possibly TRBD2 on 6 matching bases. The CDR3 totals 14 residues. Looked up from germline, CDR1 is SGHRS and CDR2 is YFSETQ. Here the CDR3 DNA reads TGTGCCAGCAGCTTGGGGGACTACCAAGAGACCCAGTACTTC. Encoded protein: CASSLGDYQETQYF.

The genes are TRBV20-1 and TRBJ2-7, with D perhaps TRBD2 (6 bases). V lost 7 bases and J 6 bases, leaving 16 bases between the germline ends. The CDR3 is made up of 12 amino acids. Germline values: CDR1 DFQATT, CDR2 SNEGSKA (reference sequence). CDR3 bases: TGCAGTGTCAGGACGGGAGTTTTCGAGCAGTACTTC. Amino acids: CSVRTGVFEQYF.

V and J are TRBV5-1 and TRBJ2-7; D tentatively fits TRBD1 or TRBD2 (5 bases each). The V end lost 0 bases, the J end lost 4 bases, and 14 bases lay between the germline ends. Looked up from germline, CDR1 is SGHRS and CDR2 is YFSETQ. This CDR3 spans 15 amino acids. The CDR3 spells CASSLGRDRAYEQYF. CDR3 DNA: TGCGCCAGCAGCTTGGGAAGGGACCGAGCTTACGAGCAGTACTTC.

The genes are TRBV4-1 and TRBJ1-6; D is unclear. Trimming cost V 1 base and J 9 bases, with 10 bases left between them. This CDR3 has 14 amino acids. Germline V lookup: CDR1 MGHRA, CDR2 YSYEKL. The CDR3 protein is CASSQAVIGSPLHF. CDR3 bases: TGCGCCAGCAGCCAAGCGGTAATTGGTTCACCCCTCCACTTT.

CDR3 sequence: CASSFTQRSADTQYF. CDR3 coding DNA: TGTGCCAGCAGCTTTACCCAGCGTTCCGCAGATACGCAGTATTTT. V and J are TRBV7-2 and TRBJ2-3; no clear D gene. Germline lookup yields CDR1 SGHTA and CDR2 FQGNSA. The CDR3 extends over 15 amino acids. V was cut by 3 bases and J by 4 bases, with 14 bases left in between.

This clonotype has a handful of counts. The chain combines TRBV2 with TRBJ2-7; the match to TRBD1 covers 7 bases. The J segment lost 3 bases and the V segment lost 6 bases, leaving 8 bases of the junction unmatched. Looked up from germline, CDR1 is SNHLY and CDR2 is FYNNEI. The CDR3 has 14 residues. Here the CDR3 reads CASRPGQTFYEQYF. CDR3 coding DNA: TGTGCCAGCAGACCGGGACAGACATTCTACGAGCAGTACTTC.

V is TRBV14 and J is TRBJ2-5; 11 nucleotides match TRBD2. V shed 2 bases, J shed 4 bases, and the junction held 12 bases outside the gene matches. Germline V CDR1 and CDR2: SGHDN, FVKESK. The CDR3 is 18 residues long. DNA of the CDR3: TGTGCCAGCAGCCAAAGCGGCACTAGCGGGGGCCGGATAGAGACCCAGTACTTC. Translated: CASSQSGTSGGRIETQYF. Full variable domain (rest looked up from reference TRBV14 and TRBJ2-5): EAGVTQFPSHSVIEKGQTVTLRCDPISGHDNLYWYRRVMGKEIKFLLHFVKESKQDESGMPNNRFLAERTGGTYSTLKVQPAELEDSGVYFCASSQSGTSGGRIETQYFGPGTRLLVL.

This clonotype was counted only a few times. This may be a read error: a much more frequent sequence differs by one nucleotide. The rearrangement links TRBV7-9 to TRBJ1-4; 7 bases map to TRBD1. The CDR3 runs 15 residues. Germline V gene data show CDR1 as SEHNR and CDR2 as FQNEAQ (reference sequence). CDR3 amino acids: CASGLGGSGNEKLFF. CDR3 sequence (DNA): TGTGCCAGCGGCTTAGGGGGCAGCGGGAATGAAAAACTGTTTTTT. Using reference TRBV7-9 and TRBJ1-4 for the parts outside the CDR3, the full variable domain is DTGVSQNPRHKITKRGQNVTFRCDPISEHNRLYWYRQTLGQGPEFLTYFQNEAQLEKSRLLSDRFSAERPKGSFSTLEIQRTEQGDSAMYLCASGLGGSGNEKLFFGSGTQLSVL.

The gene calls are TRBV29-1 and TRBJ1-6, with 7 bases matching TRBD1. There are 13 residues in the CDR3. Germline loops: CDR1 SQVTM, CDR2 ANQGSEA. Trimming removed 8 bases from V and 7 bases from J; junction bases left unmatched: 8. The CDR3 reads CSSRDSPNSPLHF. CDR3 sequence (DNA): TGCAGCTCCCGGGACAGCCCAAATTCACCCCTCCACTTT.

The gene calls are TRBV20-1 and TRBJ2-1; 8 bases match TRBD1. The CDR3 runs 19 residues. The germline gives CDR1 DFQATT, CDR2 SNEGSKA (reference sequence). The V gene end was trimmed by 1 base and the J gene end by 1 base; junction bases not matched to a gene: 15. CDR3 protein: CSARGSGTGLRDSYNEQFF. The CDR3 DNA sequence: TGCAGTGCTAGAGGCTCCGGGACAGGATTGAGGGATTCCTACAATGAGCAGTTCTTC.

This clonotype occurred a few times. The rearrangement links TRBV14 to TRBJ2-5; a weak D match, TRBD1 (5 bases). The CDR3 is 18 residues long. The V gene's germline CDR1 is SGHDN and CDR2 FVKESK. Deletions cut 0 bases from V and 3 bases from J, with 20 bases between. The CDR3 loop is CASSQDRGRATDKETQYF. Written as DNA, the CDR3 is TGTGCCAGCAGCCAAGATCGAGGCAGGGCAACCGATAAAGAGACCCAGTACTTC.

Details on this clonotype: An end of the junction differs from the germline gene, which may be a read error. The rearrangement uses TRBV7-7 and TRBJ2-2; TRBD1 matches 9 bases. This CDR3 has 16 amino acids. CDR1 and CDR2 (germline): SSHAT, FNYEAQ (reference sequence). In DNA form, the CDR3 reads TGTGCTAGCAGCTTGGGACAGGGTCGCGGCACCGGGGAGCTGTTTTTT. Protein sequence: CASSLGQGRGTGELFF.

The rearrangement joins TRBV5-1 to TRBJ2-1, with 8 bases matching TRBD1. This CDR3 is built from 13 residues. With V trimmed by 7 bases and J by 8 bases, 8 bases remained unmatched. Germline CDR1 reads SGHRS; CDR2 reads YFSETQ. Here the CDR3 reads CASRQGLMHEQFF. The CDR3 DNA is TGCGCCAGCCGACAGGGGTTAATGCATGAGCAGTTCTTC.

This clonotype was seen more than once but under ten times. The genes are TRBV20-1 and TRBJ1-1; D perhaps matches TRBD1 (5 bases). The CDR3 totals 15 residues. Germline assignment: CDR1 DFQATT and CDR2 SNEGSKA (reference sequence). Trimming stripped 3 bases from V and 4 bases from J, with 18 bases between. CDR3 sequence reads: CSASPRDGIGTEAFF. CDR3 in DNA: TGCAGTGCTAGTCCCAGGGACGGGATCGGCACTGAAGCTTTCTTT.

This clonotype has only a few counts. This sequence joins TRBV28 and TRBJ2-5; TRBD2 aligns across 9 bases. CDR3 length equals 15 residues. The junction had 10 bases not matched to a gene; V was cut back by 6 bases and J by 5 bases. Germline-derived CDR1 and CDR2 are MDHEN and SYDVKM. CDR3 bases: TGTGCCAGCAGGCTGCCGGGACTAGCAGGGGAGACCCAGTACTTC. Protein: CASRLPGLAGETQYF.

V and J are TRBV4-1 and TRBJ2-1; TRBD2 matches 14 bases. This CDR3 is built from 15 residues. Looked up from germline, CDR1 is MGHRA and CDR2 is YSYEKL. V shed 4 bases and J 7 bases; nucleotides not matched to a gene: 3. The CDR3 DNA reads TGCGCCAGCAGCCGGACTAGCGGGGGGTCTAATGAGCAGTTCTTC. It codes for CASSRTSGGSNEQFF.

In its sample, this clonotype was seen a few times. The rearrangement joins TRBV5-5 to TRBJ1-1; D is perhaps TRBD1 (5 bases). Trimming took 4 bases from V and 1 from J, leaving 14 bases between them. The germline V gene has CDR1 SGHKS and CDR2 YYEKEE (reference sequence). There are 15 residues in the CDR3. CDR3 coding DNA: TGTGCCAGCAGCCTCCAGGGACCGCCGAACACTGAAGCTTTCTTT. Translating gives CASSLQGPPNTEAFF.

The sample holds a few counts of this clonotype. The V and J genes are TRBV7-8 and TRBJ2-3, with TRBD2 as a possible D gene (5 bases). Germline loops: CDR1 SGHVS, CDR2 FQNEAQ. V dropped 8 bases and J dropped 8 bases, with 17 bases sitting between them. The CDR3 is 13 amino acids. The CDR3: CASSQERQGTQYF. As DNA, the CDR3 is TGTGCCAGCTCCCAGGAGCGGCAAGGTACGCAGTATTTT.

This clonotype was seen a handful of times. The chain recombines TRBV14 with TRBJ1-1; D unclear. The CDR3 loop spans 13 amino acids. Trimming cost V 0 bases and J 4 bases, with 6 bases left between them. Germline V gene data show CDR1 as SGHDN and CDR2 as FVKESK. The CDR3, as DNA: TGTGCCAGCAGCCAAGAGAGGTTCACTGAAGCTTTCTTT. Its translation: CASSQERFTEAFF.

The chain recombines TRBV20-1 with TRBJ2-5; D uncertain. The J call may be incorrect, as the DNA end agrees better with TRBJ2-7. CDR3 length equals 12 residues. Looked up from germline, CDR1 is DFQATT and CDR2 is SNEGSKA (reference sequence). CDR3 region: CSAWVSSYEQYF. CDR3 nucleotides: TGCAGTGCCTGGGTTTCCTCCTACGAGCAGTACTTC.

This clonotype was seen only a few times. The gene calls are TRBV10-3 and TRBJ2-1; D is possibly TRBD2 (5 bases). This CDR3 is built from 12 residues. Germline V gene lookup returns CDR1 ENHRY and CDR2 SYGVKD. Trimming removed 2 bases from V and 10 bases from J, with 9 bases in between. The CDR3 bases are TGTGCCATCAGTGAGACTAGGTGGGAGCAGTTCTTC. Protein product: CAISETRWEQFF.

The chain carries TRBV5-1 and TRBJ2-5; possibly TRBD2 for D (6 bases). V was trimmed by 4 bases and J by 9 bases, leaving 13 bases between them. CDR3 size: 12 residues. Germline-derived CDR1 and CDR2 are SGHRS and YFSETQ. The CDR3 protein is CASSPWREPQYF. The CDR3 DNA reads TGCGCCAGCAGCCCTTGGAGGGAGCCCCAGTACTTC.

The chain couples TRBV6-5 to TRBJ1-5, with TRBD1 matching 9 bases. The CDR3 extends over 13 amino acids. V gave up 6 bases and J gave up 9 bases; unmatched junction bases: 6. Germline loops: CDR1 MNHEY, CDR2 SVGAGI. The CDR3 DNA is TGTGCCAGCAGAGACAGGGGGTATGGGCCCCAGCATTTT. Translating gives CASRDRGYGPQHF.

The chain is built from TRBV5-1 and TRBJ2-7, with D hard to call. V was trimmed by 0 bases and J by 6 bases, leaving 13 bases between them. Germline-derived CDR1 and CDR2 are SGHRS and YFSETQ. This CDR3 is built from 14 residues. The CDR3 is CASSLGRLFSEQYF. The CDR3 DNA is TGCGCCAGCAGCTTGGGCAGATTGTTCAGCGAGCAGTACTTC. The full variable domain, its missing parts supplied by reference TRBV5-1 and TRBJ2-7, is KAGVTQTPRYLIKTRGQQVTLSCSPISGHRSVSWYQQTPGQGLQFLFEYFSETQRNKGNFPGRFSGRQFSNSRSEMNVSTLELGDSALYLCASSLGRLFSEQYFGPGTRLTVT.